This T cell receptor (beta chain) derives from a study of cytomegalovirus exposure and HLA in healthy donors. Trimming removed 0 bases at V and 7 bases at J, with 19 bases between. This CDR3 contains 16 residues. Germline V CDR1 and CDR2: MGHRA, YSYEKL. This clone was recorded a few times. What it binds is not known. Points from the study as a whole: Accurate predictions that matched the HLA-A and HLA-B alleles of most subjects were reportedly made from TCR beta sequences. With high specificity and sensitivity, the classifier reportedly diagnosed cytomegalovirus status. There were around 160 TCR beta chains listed as cytomegalovirus-associated.

The study ran its PCR with 60 Vbeta and 13 Jbeta primers. TCRdb keeps only in-frame clones here, not all; method: immunoSEQ multiplex PCR. The sample records about 140,000 clones, around 86% being singletons. Donors counted as nominally healthy when sampled, yet unrecorded immune exposures were likely. The sequencing sample was made of PBMCs. This sequence joins TRBV4-1 and TRBJ2-7, with TRBD1 as a possible D gene (6 bases). The receptor comes from a female donor in good health and CMV-seronegative. This chain's CDR3 is CASSQEATGRSEEQYF. The CDR3 nucleotides are TGCGCCAGCAGCCAAGAGGCAACAGGGCGGTCGGAGGAGCAGTACTTC.